Listed below are T cell receptor beta chains from one sample, sequenced in a study of graft-versus-host responses after intestinal transplantation. Profiling relied on immunoSEQ multiplex PCR, and the TCRdb table lists in-frame clones only, not all of them. This sample has 15,000 or so clones; 74% occur once, and the top ten carry about 3%. The starting material was ileum tissue, obtained 14 days after transplant. Receptor source: a human patient who received an intestinal transplant, so some T cells may come from the graft donor. Each CDR3 is given with its conserved first and last residue. A D gene is named only where the DNA matches it firmly. The size field is filled for only some rows; it gives once, few, many or a size class.

j_gene,abundance,d_gene,v_gene,CDR3nt,CDR3aa
TRBJ1-1,NA,NA,TRBV19,TGTGCCAGTAGTGCCCCGGGGGGTAGTATGAACACTGAAGCTTTCTTT,CASSAPGGSMNTEAFF
TRBJ2-1,NA,NA,TRBV7-8,TGTGCCAGCAGCTTAAGGGGAGACGTCAACAATGAGCAGTTCTTC,CASSLRGDVNNEQFF
TRBJ2-2,few,TRBD2,TRBV7-7,TGTGCTAGCAGCTTGGCGGCGGGAGTAAGCGGGGAGCTGTTTTTT,CASSLAAGVSGELFF
TRBJ1-1,NA,TRBD1,TRBV27,TGTGCCAGCAAACAGGGGGCTCCACGCACTGAAGCTTTCTTT,CASKQGAPRTEAFF
TRBJ2-4,NA,NA,TRBV4-2,TGTGCCAGCAGCCCCGAGGTAGGGACTTCCAAAAACATTCAGTACTTC,CASSPEVGTSKNIQYF
TRBJ2-7,NA,NA,TRBV18,TGTGCCAGCTCTATGGGACTGTTCTACGAGCAGTACTTC,CASSMGLFYEQYF
TRBJ2-1,NA,TRBD2,TRBV5-1,TGCGCCAGCAGCAAGGTGCACGGGACTAACAATGAGCAGTTCTTC,CASSKVHGTNNEQFF
TRBJ2-7,NA,NA,TRBV7-8,TGTGCCAGCAGCCCCCGCGAAGGTGTGTACGAGCAGTACTTC,CASSPREGVYEQYF
TRBJ1-2,NA,NA,TRBV6-5,TGTGCCAGCAGTCCCACCGGGACCCACTATGGCTACACCTTC,CASSPTGTHYGYTF
TRBJ2-1,NA,TRBD2,TRBV19,TGTGCCAGTAGTCCCGGGACTAGCGGGACTGGAAGCTACAATGAGCAGTTCTTC,CASSPGTSGTGSYNEQFF
TRBJ2-1,NA,NA,TRBV28,TGTGCCAGCAGTCTAGGGGGCAATGAGCAGTTCTTC,CASSLGGNEQFF
TRBJ2-2,NA,TRBD2,TRBV7-8,TGTGCCAGCAGCCGAGGACTAGCGGGAGAAATTAGGTATCATCAGTCTGGGGAGCTGTTTTTT,CASSRGLAGEIRYHQSGELFF
TRBJ2-1,NA,TRBD2,TRBV6-5,TGTGCCAGCAGTTACTCGATTAGCGGGGAGCTTAATGAGCAGTTCTTC,CASSYSISGELNEQFF
TRBJ2-1,once,NA,TRBV9,TGTGCCAGCAGCGTAGGGGGGGATTTGGAGCATGAGCAGTTCTTC,CASSVGGDLEHEQFF
TRBJ1-1,few,NA,TRBV6-5,TGTGCCAGCAGTTACTCGATGGGCACTGAAGCTTTCTTT,CASSYSMGTEAFF
TRBJ2-7,once,TRBD2,TRBV2,TGTGCCAGACGGCGACTAGCGGGAGAGAGGTACGAGCAGTACTTC,CARRRLAGERYEQYF
TRBJ2-1,NA,TRBD2,TRBV2,TGTGCCAGCACTAGCGGGCTTAACCTCTACAATGAGCAGTTCTTC,CASTSGLNLYNEQFF
TRBJ2-3,NA,NA,TRBV6-6,TGTGCCAGCAGTTACTCAGGGGGGGATACGCAGTATTTT,CASSYSGGDTQYF
TRBJ1-1,NA,NA,TRBV29-1,TGCAGCGTTGCCCCGAACACTGAAGCTTTCTTT,CSVAPNTEAFF
TRBJ1-6,NA,NA,TRBV11-3,TGTGCCAGCAGTTGGGATAATTCACCCCTCCACTTT,CASSWDNSPLHF
TRBJ2-2,NA,NA,TRBV7-9,TGTGCCAGCAGCCCGACGGGAGGGGGCGCCGCCGGGGAGCTGTTTTTT,CASSPTGGGAAGELFF
TRBJ2-1,NA,TRBD1,TRBV27,TGTGCCAGCAGTTCCTTGGGGACAGCCAATGAGCAGTTCTTC,CASSSLGTANEQFF
TRBJ2-1,NA,NA,TRBV6-5,TGTGCCAGCAGCAGAGTTACGTGGGCCGACAATGAGCAGTTCTTC,CASSRVTWADNEQFF